This TCR beta chain was profiled in a study of CD8 T cells in Susac syndrome. Findings and limits, study-wide: That the number of individuals in its TCR sequencing and HLA analysis was relatively small was acknowledged by the study. The total CD8+ repertoires contained about 15 Susac-specific public clones, and the CD8+ TEMRA repertoires contained 5 or 6.

Sequencing of TCR beta was carried out in blood CD8+ and CD4+ T cells. Trimming left V 0 bases short and J 1 base short, with 14 bases between. This CDR3 has 16 residues. Germline assignment: CDR1 SGHNT and CDR2 YYREEE (reference sequence). Comment on this clonotype: What it binds is unknown.

The authors reverse transcribed roughly 0.5 to 1 ug RNA with random hexamers. Amplification of TCR beta CDR3 used immunoSEQ multiplex PCR across 54 Vbeta and 13 Jbeta. MiXCR, applied by TCRdb to the immunoSEQ multiplex PCR reads, yields one record per CDR3 protein. The table records 100,000 to 150,000 distinct CDR3 sequences, about 94% of them present only once. The J gene is TRBJ2-7, the V gene TRBV5-4, with D perhaps matching TRBD1 (7 bases). This sequence originates from a human donor with Susac syndrome. Sequencing was done on a sample of CD8+ T cells from PBMCs. This CDR3 reads CASSLGGTAVSYEQYF. As DNA, the CDR3 is TGTGCCAGCAGCTTGGGCGGGACAGCCGTATCCTACGAGCAGTACTTC.